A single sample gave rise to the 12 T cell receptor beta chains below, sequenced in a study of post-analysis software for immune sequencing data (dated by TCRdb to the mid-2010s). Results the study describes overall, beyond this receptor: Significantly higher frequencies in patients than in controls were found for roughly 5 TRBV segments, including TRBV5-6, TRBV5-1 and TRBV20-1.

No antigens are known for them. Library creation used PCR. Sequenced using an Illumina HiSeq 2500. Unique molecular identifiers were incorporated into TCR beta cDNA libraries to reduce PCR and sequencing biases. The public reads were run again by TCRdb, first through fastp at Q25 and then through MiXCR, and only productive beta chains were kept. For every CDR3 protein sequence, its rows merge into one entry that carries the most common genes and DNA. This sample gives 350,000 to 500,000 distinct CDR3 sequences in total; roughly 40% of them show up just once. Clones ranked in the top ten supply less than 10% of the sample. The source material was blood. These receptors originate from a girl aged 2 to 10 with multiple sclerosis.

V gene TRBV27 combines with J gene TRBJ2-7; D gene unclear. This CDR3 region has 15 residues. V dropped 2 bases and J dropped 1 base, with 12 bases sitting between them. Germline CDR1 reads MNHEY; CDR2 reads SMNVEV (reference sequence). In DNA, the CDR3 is TGTGCCAGCAGTTTAGGGCCCGTAAGGTCCTACGAGCAGTACTTC. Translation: CASSLGPVRSYEQYF.

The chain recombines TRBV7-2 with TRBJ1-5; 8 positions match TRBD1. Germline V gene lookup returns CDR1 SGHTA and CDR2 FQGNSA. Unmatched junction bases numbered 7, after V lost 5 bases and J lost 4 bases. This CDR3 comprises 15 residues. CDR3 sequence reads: CASSLSGGRNQPQHF. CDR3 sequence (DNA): TGTGCCAGCAGCCTGTCAGGGGGCAGAAATCAGCCCCAGCATTTT.

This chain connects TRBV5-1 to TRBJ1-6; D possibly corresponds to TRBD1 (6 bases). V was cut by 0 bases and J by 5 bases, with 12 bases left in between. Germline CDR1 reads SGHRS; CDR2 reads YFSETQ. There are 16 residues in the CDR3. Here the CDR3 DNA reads TGCGCCAGCAGCTTGGTCCGCCAGGGGAATAATTCACCCCTCCACTTT. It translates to CASSLVRQGNNSPLHF.

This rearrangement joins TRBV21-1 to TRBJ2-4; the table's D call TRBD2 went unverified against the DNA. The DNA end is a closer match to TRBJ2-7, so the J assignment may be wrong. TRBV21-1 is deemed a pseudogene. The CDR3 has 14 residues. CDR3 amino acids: CASSKTIQPYEQYF. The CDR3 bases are TGTGCCAGCAGCAAAACTATACAGCCCTACGAGCAGTACTTC.

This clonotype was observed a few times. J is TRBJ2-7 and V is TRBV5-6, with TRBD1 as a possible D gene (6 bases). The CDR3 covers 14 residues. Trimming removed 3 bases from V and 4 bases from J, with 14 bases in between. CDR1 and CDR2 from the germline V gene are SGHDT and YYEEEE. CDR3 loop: CASSSTGAAYEQYF. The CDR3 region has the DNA TGTGCCAGCAGCTCGACAGGTGCAGCGTACGAGCAGTACTTC.

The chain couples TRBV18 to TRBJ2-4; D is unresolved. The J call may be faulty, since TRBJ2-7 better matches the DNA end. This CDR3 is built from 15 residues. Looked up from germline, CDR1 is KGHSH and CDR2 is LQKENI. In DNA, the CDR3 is TGTGCCAGCTCACCCTACGTGACGGAAGCCTACGAGCAGTACTTC. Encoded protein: CASSPYVTEAYEQYF.

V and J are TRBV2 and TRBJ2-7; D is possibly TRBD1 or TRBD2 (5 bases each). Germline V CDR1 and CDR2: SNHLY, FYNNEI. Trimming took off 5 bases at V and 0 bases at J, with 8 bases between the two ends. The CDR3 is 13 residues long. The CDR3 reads CASSTGASYEQYF. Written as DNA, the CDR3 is TGTGCCAGCAGTACCGGGGCCTCCTACGAGCAGTACTTC.

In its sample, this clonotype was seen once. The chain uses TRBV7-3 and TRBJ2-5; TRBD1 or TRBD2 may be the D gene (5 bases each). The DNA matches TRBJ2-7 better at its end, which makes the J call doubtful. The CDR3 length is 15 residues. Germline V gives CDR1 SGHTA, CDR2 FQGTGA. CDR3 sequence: CASSLVMVGADEQYF. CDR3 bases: TGTGCCAGCAGCTTAGTGATGGTCGGGGCTGACGAGCAGTACTTC.

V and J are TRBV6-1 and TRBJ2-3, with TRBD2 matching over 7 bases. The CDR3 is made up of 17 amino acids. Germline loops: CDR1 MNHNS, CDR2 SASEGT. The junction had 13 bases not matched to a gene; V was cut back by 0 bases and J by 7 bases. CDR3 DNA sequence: TGTGCCAGCAGTGAAGCCCATCGGACTAGTTCTCCAAATACGCAGTATTTT. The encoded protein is CASSEAHRTSSPNTQYF.

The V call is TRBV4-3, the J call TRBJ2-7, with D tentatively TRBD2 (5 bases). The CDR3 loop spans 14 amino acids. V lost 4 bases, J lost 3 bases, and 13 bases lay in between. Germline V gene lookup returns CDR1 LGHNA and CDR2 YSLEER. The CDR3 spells CASSPAIGNYEQYF. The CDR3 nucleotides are TGCGCCAGCAGCCCGGCCATCGGGAACTACGAGCAGTACTTC.

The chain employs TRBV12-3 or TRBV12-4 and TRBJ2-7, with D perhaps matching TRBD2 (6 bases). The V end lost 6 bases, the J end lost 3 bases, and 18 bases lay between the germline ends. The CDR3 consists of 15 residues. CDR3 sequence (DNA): TGTGCCAGCAGCCCAGGAACCGGGAGCTACTACGAGCAGTACTTC. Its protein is CASSPGTGSYYEQYF.

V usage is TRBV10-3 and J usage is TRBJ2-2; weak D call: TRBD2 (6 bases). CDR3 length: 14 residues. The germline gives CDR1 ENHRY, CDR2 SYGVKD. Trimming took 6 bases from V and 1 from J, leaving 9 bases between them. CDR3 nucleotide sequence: TGTGCCATCAGGCCCGGGGGGAACACCGGGGAGCTGTTTTTT. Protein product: CAIRPGGNTGELFF.